This TCR beta chain was captured in a study of T cells after somatic rescue of genetic block. Repertoires were generated with immunoSEQ multiplex PCR, while TCRdb's copy carries only in-frame clones and drops some. The repertoire holds 14,000 to 15,000 clones, around 68% seen once, with around 30% in the top ten. J lost 3 bases, V lost 3 bases, and 7 bases had no gene match. In germline, CDR1 is LNHNV, CDR2 YYDKDF (reference sequence). The CDR3 length is 16 residues. This clone was seen more than once but under ten times. Sequencing was done on a sample of peripheral blood mononuclear cells (PBMCs). The sequence was obtained from a man younger than 35. The chain recombines TRBV15 with TRBJ2-3; 9 nucleotides align to TRBD2. The CDR3 loop reads CATSSGYSGGTDTQYF. The CDR3 DNA reads TGTGCCACCAGCAGTGGGTATAGCGGGGGAACAGATACGCAGTATTTT.